The 20 T cell receptor beta chains below were found in one sample sequenced in a study of blood T cell repertoires in COVID-19. The method was immunoSEQ multiplex PCR; TCRdb's version includes in-frame clones alone and lacks a portion of them. The data show 60,000 to 65,000 clones, around 80% seen once. The sequencing input was peripheral blood. Receptors were obtained from a man between 60 and 75 years old with COVID-19, enrolled during active disease.

This sequence joins TRBV5-1 and TRBJ1-2, with D possibly TRBD1 on 6 matching bases. V was pared by 1 base and J by 7 bases, with 11 bases between. The CDR3 runs to 13 residues. Germline V CDR1 and CDR2: SGHRS, YFSETQ. CDR3 in DNA: TGCGCCAGCAGCTTGACCGCACAGGGTGGCTACACCTTC. The encoded protein is CASSLTAQGGYTF.

The chain links TRBV6-5 to TRBJ1-2; 8 bases are shared with TRBD1. After removal of 6 bases from V and 7 bases from J, the junction contained 7 bases not matched to a gene. The CDR3 contains 13 residues. From germline, CDR1 is MNHEY and CDR2 SVGAGI. CDR3 coding DNA: TGTGCCAGCAGGGCAGGGGGCCTGAGTGGCTACACCTTC. The encoded protein is CASRAGGLSGYTF.

The CDR3 here is CASSAARNSPLHF. The CDR3 DNA is TGCGCCAGCAGTGCCGCGAGGAATTCACCCCTCCACTTT. V usage is TRBV10-2 and J usage is TRBJ1-6; D call uncertain. Germline V CDR1 and CDR2: WSHSY, SAAADI. The CDR3 runs 13 residues. V lost 4 bases to trimming and J lost 7 bases, with 8 bases between them.

The genes are TRBV12-3 or TRBV12-4 and TRBJ1-6; D not resolved. The CDR3 length is 12 residues. Trimming cost V 3 bases and J 9 bases, with 6 bases left between them. The chain's CDR3 is CASSFEGSPLHF. The CDR3 DNA is TGTGCCAGCAGTTTCGAGGGTTCACCCCTCCACTTT.

The gene calls are TRBV6-5 and TRBJ1-5; tentative D call: TRBD1 (5 bases). This CDR3 is 14 amino acids long. Looked up from germline, CDR1 is MNHEY and CDR2 is SVGAGI. Deletions cut 9 bases from V and 0 bases from J, with 12 bases between. CDR3 residues: CASVTGYSNQPQHF. The CDR3 bases are TGTGCCAGTGTAACAGGTTATAGCAATCAGCCCCAGCATTTT.

This clone was detected only once. This rearrangement joins TRBV2 to TRBJ1-5; perhaps TRBD1 as D (5 bases). In germline, CDR1 is SNHLY, CDR2 FYNNEI. CDR3 length equals 13 residues. The V end lost 6 bases, the J end lost 5 bases, and 11 bases lay between the germline ends. In nucleotides, the CDR3 is TGTGCCAGCAGGTGGACACCCGATCAGCCCCAGCATTTT. This sequence encodes CASRWTPDQPQHF.

This clone was detected once. The rearrangement joins TRBV5-6 to TRBJ1-2; D is unresolved. Trimming took 4 bases from V and 9 from J, leaving 13 bases between them. Germline CDR1 SGHDT, CDR2 YYEEEE. CDR3 size: 12 residues. CDR3 residues: CASSTTSGSYTF. In DNA form, the CDR3 reads TGTGCCAGCAGCACTACGAGCGGGAGCTACACCTTC. Combining the CDR3 with reference TRBV5-6 and TRBJ1-2 gives the whole variable domain DAGVTQSPTHLIKTRGQQVTLRCSPKSGHDTVSWYQQALGQGPQFIFQYYEEEERQRGNFPDRFSGHQFPNYSSELNVNALLLGDSALYLCASSTTSGSYTFGSGTRLTVV.

The chain uses TRBV9 and TRBJ2-5; 7 bases are shared with TRBD2. This CDR3 region has 13 residues. The V gene end was trimmed by 5 bases and the J gene end by 6 bases; junction bases not matched to a gene: 7. The germline V gene encodes CDR1 SGDLS and CDR2 YYNGEE. CDR3 in DNA: TGTGCCAGCAGTGCTCAGGGAGGGCAGACCCAGTACTTC. It is translated as CASSAQGGQTQYF.

This clone was seen only once. The V gene is TRBV27, the J gene TRBJ1-6; D is uncertain. This CDR3 has 14 amino acids. The V and J ends lost 5 bases and 7 bases respectively, with 12 bases between them. The germline CDR1 and CDR2 sequences are MNHEY and SMNVEV (reference sequence). The CDR3: CASSLQVSNSPLHF. The CDR3 DNA reads TGTGCCAGCAGTCTCCAGGTGAGCAATTCACCCCTCCACTTT.

The rearrangement joins TRBV6-1 to TRBJ1-6; the D gene is possibly TRBD1 (5 bases). V was trimmed by 3 bases and J by 6 bases, leaving 6 bases between them. Germline CDR1 is MNHNS and CDR2 is SASEGT. This CDR3 spans 13 amino acids. The CDR3 bases are TGTGCCAGCAGTGACAGGGTTAATTCACCCCTCCACTTT. It is translated as CASSDRVNSPLHF.

This clone was counted ten times or more. This sample also contains other DNA sequences that code for the same CDR3. The genes are TRBV9 and TRBJ2-1; D perhaps matches TRBD2 (6 bases). From germline, CDR1 is SGDLS and CDR2 YYNGEE. Trimming left V 2 bases short and J 8 bases short, with 8 bases between. The CDR3 runs 12 residues. CDR3 in amino acids: CASSVEGYEQFF. Written as DNA, the CDR3 is TGTGCCAGCAGCGTGGAGGGATATGAGCAGTTCTTC.

The J gene is TRBJ2-7, the V gene TRBV5-1; 8 nucleotides line up with TRBD2. The V and J ends lost 4 bases and 7 bases, in that order; junction bases with no gene match: 13. Germline V gene data show CDR1 as SGHRS and CDR2 as YFSETQ. This CDR3 comprises 15 residues. The CDR3, as DNA: TGCGCCAGCAGCCCCATAAGCGGGAGTATGCGAGAGCAGTACTTC. This codes for CASSPISGSMREQYF. Supplemented by reference TRBV5-1 and TRBJ2-7, the full variable domain reads KAGVTQTPRYLIKTRGQQVTLSCSPISGHRSVSWYQQTPGQGLQFLFEYFSETQRNKGNFPGRFSGRQFSNSRSEMNVSTLELGDSALYLCASSPISGSMREQYFGPGTRLTVT.

The V and J genes are TRBV3-1 (or the pseudogene TRBV3-2) and TRBJ2-5; 7 bases agree with TRBD1. Germline CDR1 and CDR2: LGHDT and YNNKEL (reference sequence). J gave up 5 bases and V 5 bases, and 11 bases lay outside the gene matches. CDR3 size: 15 residues. The CDR3 coding sequence is TGTGCCAGCAGCAAGACCGGGACAGCACGGGAGACCCAGTACTTC. It specifies CASSKTGTARETQYF.

The chain carries TRBV5-1 and TRBJ1-2, with D perhaps matching TRBD1 (5 bases). Trimming cost V 4 bases and J 7 bases, with 20 bases left between them. Germline CDR1 and CDR2: SGHRS and YFSETQ. CDR3 length: 15 amino acids. The CDR3 DNA is TGCGCCAGCAGCCCGTGGGCTGGGGCTAATCTTGGCTACACCTTC. This gives the protein CASSPWAGANLGYTF.

The chain combines TRBV6-5 with TRBJ1-5; D unresolved. The germline V gene has CDR1 MNHEY and CDR2 SVGAGI. This CDR3 has 13 residues. Trimming took off 6 bases at V and 7 bases at J, with 13 bases between the two ends. In DNA form, the CDR3 reads TGTGCCAGCAGACTGGGGAGCGGACAGCCCCAGCATTTT. This gives the protein CASRLGSGQPQHF.

The chain uses TRBV4-1 and TRBJ1-2; no clear D gene. The length of the CDR3 is 12 residues. V was cut by 1 base and J by 8 bases, with 8 bases left in between. Germline lookup yields CDR1 MGHRA and CDR2 YSYEKL. The CDR3 DNA follows: TGCGCCAGCAGCCAAGGGTACGGGGGCTACACCTTC. Amino acids: CASSQGYGGYTF.

A few counts support this clone. The V gene is TRBV2, the J gene TRBJ2-1; D is perhaps TRBD2 (7 bases). The germline V and J ends were trimmed by 4 bases and 10 bases, with 11 bases remaining between them. Germline V CDR1 and CDR2: SNHLY, FYNNEI. This CDR3 has 12 amino acids. The DNA of the CDR3 is TGTGCCAGCAGTGGGTCGGGGGGCGAGCAGTTCTTC. Encoded protein: CASSGSGGEQFF.

The chain carries TRBV11-1 and TRBJ2-7; the D is unclear. Trimming removed 4 bases at V and 5 bases at J, with 9 bases between. The CDR3 is 12 amino acids. The germline V gene has CDR1 SGHAT and CDR2 FQDESV (reference sequence). The CDR3 is CASSSVIHEQYF. In DNA form, the CDR3 reads TGTGCCAGCAGCTCGGTTATCCACGAGCAGTACTTC. Full variable domain (remainder filled in from reference TRBV11-1 and TRBJ2-7): EAEVAQSPRYKITEKSQAVAFWCDPISGHATLYWYRQILGQGPELLVQFQDESVVDDSQLPKDRFSAERLKGVDSTLKIQPAELGDSAMYLCASSSVIHEQYFGPGTRLTVT.

This clone has only a few counts. The chain couples TRBV6-6 to TRBJ1-6; 9 bases are shared with TRBD1. This CDR3 is built from 15 residues. The junction had 4 bases not matched to a gene; V was cut back by 2 bases and J by 8 bases. The germline V gene encodes CDR1 MNHNY and CDR2 SVGAGI (reference sequence). The CDR3 spells CASSYGDRVDSPLHF. In DNA form, the CDR3 reads TGTGCCAGCAGTTACGGGGACAGGGTTGATTCACCCCTCCACTTT.

The genes are TRBV7-9 and TRBJ2-7, with D perhaps matching TRBD1 (6 bases). The germline V gene encodes CDR1 SEHNR and CDR2 FQNEAQ (reference sequence). V was cut by 3 bases and J by 3 bases, with 12 bases left in between. The CDR3 has 14 residues. The CDR3 loop is CASSFQDRIYEQYF. CDR3 nucleotide sequence: TGTGCCAGCAGCTTCCAAGACAGGATCTACGAGCAGTACTTC.